This T cell receptor beta chain was profiled in a study of cytomegalovirus exposure and HLA in healthy donors. Study-wide results and limits: Relative to equally common others, HLA-associated TCR beta chains showed greater clonal expansion in a later analysis. Most subjects' HLA-A and HLA-B alleles were reportedly predicted from TCR beta sequences.

The PCR ran on 60 Vbeta and 13 Jbeta primers. The data were produced by immunoSEQ multiplex PCR, yet TCRdb's version contains in-frame clones alone and is incomplete. The sample yields about 130,000 clones, 70% to 85% seen once. Looked up from germline, CDR1 is SGHTA and CDR2 is FQGTGA. The CDR3 extends over 16 amino acids. V shed 4 bases and J 6 bases; nucleotides not matched to a gene: 9. As for this clone: Its cognate antigen is unknown.

The TCR comes from a boy younger than 18 in good health and CMV-seronegative. This chain connects TRBV7-3 to TRBJ2-2, with 9 bases fitting TRBD1. Sequences were obtained from PBMCs. The CDR3 bases are TGTGCCAGCAGCTCCACCGGGACAGGGCCAGCCGGGGAGCTGTTTTTT. Amino acids: CASSSTGTGPAGELFF. Full variable domain (rest looked up from reference TRBV7-3 and TRBJ2-2): GAGVSQTPSNKVTEKGKYVELRCDPISGHTALYWYRQSLGQGPEFLIYFQGTGAADDSGLPNDRFFAVRPEGSVSTLKIQRTERGDSAVYLCASSSTGTGPAGELFFGEGSRLTVL.